This T cell receptor (beta chain) was sequenced in a study of T cell responses to AZD1222 COVID-19 vaccine. Study results and limitations: The donor cohort was predominantly white British with a female majority, and clonal diversity may have been underestimated.

There are 14 residues in the CDR3. Germline values: CDR1 MNHEY, CDR2 SVGAGI. The ends lost 6 bases at V and 11 bases at J; junction bases unmatched: 13. Measured with immunoSEQ multiplex PCR; TCRdb has only the in-frame clones, and not every one. The sample carries approximately 80,000 clones, about nine tenths recorded once. About this clone itself: The antigen is undetermined.

This material consisted of peripheral blood, taken 28 days after the second AZD1222 dose. J is TRBJ1-3 and V is TRBV6-5; TRBD1 aligns across 7 bases. The TCR comes from an adult who received the AZD1222 COVID-19 vaccine. The CDR3 region is CASRGTEGPTAIYF. CDR3 DNA sequence: TGTGCCAGCAGAGGGACAGAGGGCCCTACGGCCATATATTTT.